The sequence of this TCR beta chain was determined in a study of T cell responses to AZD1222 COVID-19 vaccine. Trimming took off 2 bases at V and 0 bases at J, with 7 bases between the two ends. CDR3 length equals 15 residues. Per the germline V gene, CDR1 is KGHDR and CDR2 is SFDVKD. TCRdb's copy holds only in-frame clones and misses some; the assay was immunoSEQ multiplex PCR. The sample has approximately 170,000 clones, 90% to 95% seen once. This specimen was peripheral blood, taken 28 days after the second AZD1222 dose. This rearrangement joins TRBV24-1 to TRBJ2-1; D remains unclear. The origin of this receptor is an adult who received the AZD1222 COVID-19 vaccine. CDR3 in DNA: TGTGCCACCAGTGATTCATGGAGCTCCTACAATGAGCAGTTCTTC. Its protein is CATSDSWSSYNEQFF.